The 31 T cell receptor beta chains listed next were all sequenced from one sample in a study of blood T cell repertoires in COVID-19. Only in-frame clones appear in the TCRdb table, and some are missing; sequencing was by immunoSEQ multiplex PCR. The table shows some 120,000 clones, with around 82% occurring only once. Material: peripheral blood. These receptors were taken from a man at least 80 years old with active or convalescent COVID-19.

The chain employs TRBV6-2 or TRBV6-3 and TRBJ2-2, with a weak D call TRBD1 (6 bases). V was shortened by 0 bases and J by 2 bases, with 13 bases between the two germline ends. The germline V gene encodes CDR1 MNHEY and CDR2 SVGEGT. This CDR3 comprises 17 residues. CDR3 in DNA: TGTGCCAGCAGTTACTCGGGACACCGATCCAACACCGGGGAGCTGTTTTTT. Translated: CASSYSGHRSNTGELFF.

The J gene is TRBJ1-5, the V gene TRBV24-1; D remains ambiguous. Germline V lookup: CDR1 KGHDR, CDR2 SFDVKD. V lost 5 bases, J lost 3 bases, and 13 bases lay in between. The CDR3 has 15 residues. The CDR3 DNA sequence: TGTGCCACCAGTGCAGCGGGAGGTGACAATCAGCCCCAGCATTTT. Translation gives CATSAAGGDNQPQHF.

V gene TRBV7-9 combines with J gene TRBJ1-3; D not resolved. Trimming stripped 6 bases from V and 1 base from J, with 10 bases between. The CDR3 runs 14 residues. Per the germline V gene, CDR1 is SEHNR and CDR2 is FQNEAQ (reference sequence). CDR3 amino acids: CASRPTVSGNTIYF. The CDR3 DNA is TGTGCCAGCAGGCCTACAGTATCTGGAAACACCATATATTTT.

The V gene is TRBV6-5, the J gene TRBJ2-5; the D gene is possibly TRBD1 (6 bases). This CDR3 has 16 amino acids. Germline V lookup: CDR1 MNHEY, CDR2 SVGAGI. V lost 0 bases, J lost 5 bases, and 16 bases lay in between. The CDR3 DNA is TGTGCCAGCAGTTACTCGAGGACTCTCCAGGGGGAGACCCAGTACTTC. It encodes CASSYSRTLQGETQYF.

The chain is built from TRBV6-1 and TRBJ1-2; TRBD1 matches 7 bases. Germline trimming cut 2 bases from V and 3 bases from J; bases unmatched to any gene: 6. Per the germline V gene, CDR1 is MNHNS and CDR2 is SASEGT. The CDR3 consists of 15 residues. CDR3 residues: CASSEKVGTDYGYTF. The CDR3 DNA follows: TGTGCCAGCAGTGAAAAGGTGGGGACAGACTATGGCTACACCTTC.

CDR3 protein: CASSQRLLGQETQYF. The CDR3 DNA follows: TGTGCCAGCAGCCAGAGGTTACTAGGGCAAGAGACCCAGTACTTC. The J gene is TRBJ2-5, the V gene TRBV28; D may be TRBD2 (5 bases). CDR1 is MDHEN, CDR2 SYDVKM, per germline. CDR3 length: 15 amino acids. V lost 6 bases and J lost 2, with 16 bases in between.

This chain links TRBV7-3 with TRBJ1-1; no reliable D call. From germline, CDR1 is SGHTA and CDR2 FQGTGA. The CDR3 loop spans 14 amino acids. Trimming left V 1 base short and J 2 bases short, with 8 bases between. CDR3 region: CASSLSSGNTEAFF. In DNA form, the CDR3 reads TGTGCCAGCAGCTTAAGCTCGGGAAACACTGAAGCTTTCTTT.

The chain is built from TRBV30 and TRBJ1-6; 7 bases line up with TRBD1. Germline V CDR1 and CDR2: GTSNPN, SVGIG (reference sequence). There are 13 residues in the CDR3. CDR3 region: CASGRGRNSPLHF. CDR3 DNA: TGTGCATCGGGTAGGGGGCGTAATTCACCCCTCCACTTT.

This chain links TRBV5-1 with TRBJ2-1; a possible D gene is TRBD1 (6 bases). Trimming removed 3 bases from V and 8 bases from J, with 15 bases in between. Germline values: CDR1 SGHRS, CDR2 YFSETQ. This CDR3 comprises 14 residues. CDR3 region: CASSSDIRGDEQFF. The CDR3 nucleotides read TGCGCCAGCAGCTCCGATATCAGGGGCGATGAGCAGTTCTTC.

The rearrangement joins TRBV18 to TRBJ2-5, with TRBD1 matching over 7 bases. Germline lookup yields CDR1 KGHSH and CDR2 LQKENI. The CDR3 loop spans 15 amino acids. V lost 3 bases and J lost 1; bases outside the gene matches: 5. This chain's CDR3 is CASSPPGQPQETQYF. The DNA for the CDR3 is TGTGCCAGCTCACCGCCGGGACAGCCCCAAGAGACCCAGTACTTC.

This clone was found a few times. The chain carries TRBV6-2 or TRBV6-3 and TRBJ2-7, with 11 bases that match TRBD2. The CDR3 extends over 16 amino acids. Germline V gene lookup returns CDR1 MNHEY and CDR2 SVGEGT. After removal of 2 bases from V and 3 bases from J, the junction contained 6 bases not matched to a gene. DNA of the CDR3: TGTGCCAGCAGTTACCTTCTAGGGACTAGCGGCTACGAGCAGTACTTC. Amino acid sequence: CASSYLLGTSGYEQYF.

The chain couples TRBV28 to TRBJ1-5; TRBD1 might be the D (5 bases). Germline CDR1 and CDR2: MDHEN and SYDVKM. With 3 bases removed from V and 2 bases from J, the gap between germline ends came to 20 bases. The CDR3 spans 18 residues. For the CDR3, the DNA is TGTGCCAGCAGTTTCCCAAGTAATACAGGTTCTGGCAATCAGCCCCAGCATTTT. Amino acids: CASSFPSNTGSGNQPQHF.

This clone was seen many times. This chain uses TRBV7-9 with TRBJ1-2; 7 nucleotides align to TRBD1. CDR1 SEHNR and CDR2 FQNEAQ come from the germline V gene (reference sequence). J lost 4 bases, V lost 7 bases, and 9 bases had no gene match. The CDR3 spans 14 residues. The CDR3 reads CASTSAEGAYGYTF. The CDR3 nucleotides read TGTGCCAGCACCTCAGCCGAGGGGGCCTATGGCTACACCTTC. Filled out from reference TRBV7-9 and TRBJ1-2, the complete variable domain reads DTGVSQNPRHKITKRGQNVTFRCDPISEHNRLYWYRQTLGQGPEFLTYFQNEAQLEKSRLLSDRFSAERPKGSFSTLEIQRTEQGDSAMYLCASTSAEGAYGYTFGSGTRLTVV.

J is TRBJ1-4 and V is TRBV28; 9 nucleotides match TRBD1. This CDR3 comprises 15 residues. CDR1 is MDHEN and CDR2 is SYDVKM in the germline V gene. The trim removed 4 bases at V and 7 bases at J, leaving 7 bases unmatched. The CDR3 here is CASSWGQGISEKLFF. In DNA form, the CDR3 reads TGTGCCAGCAGTTGGGGACAGGGAATCTCTGAAAAACTGTTTTTT.

The CDR3 sequence: CASSSQAGGLTGELFF. For the CDR3, the DNA is TGCGCCAGCAGCTCCCAAGCGGGGGGGCTCACCGGGGAGCTGTTTTTT. The genes are TRBV5-1 and TRBJ2-2, with 10 bases lining up with TRBD2. The CDR3 covers 16 residues. Germline trimming cut 3 bases from V and 4 bases from J; bases unmatched to any gene: 6. Germline CDR1 reads SGHRS; CDR2 reads YFSETQ.

This chain connects TRBV28 to TRBJ2-4; tentative D call: TRBD2 (7 bases). Trimming removed 6 bases at V and 3 bases at J, with 15 bases between. This CDR3 comprises 15 residues. Germline V lookup: CDR1 MDHEN, CDR2 SYDVKM. CDR3 bases: TGTGCCAGCAGCTACAGAGGGGGGGGCAAAAACATTCAGTACTTC. It specifies CASSYRGGGKNIQYF.

This clone was recorded only once. The CDR3 loop is CASSVASGGAETQYF. Written as DNA, the CDR3 is TGTGCCAGCAGCGTAGCTAGCGGGGGGGCTGAGACCCAGTACTTC. This chain uses TRBV9 with TRBJ2-5; TRBD2 aligns across 12 bases. With V trimmed by 0 bases and J by 5 bases, 2 bases remained unmatched. The CDR3 spans 15 residues. Germline values: CDR1 SGDLS, CDR2 YYNGEE.

The rearrangement links TRBV7-9 to TRBJ2-1, with 12 nucleotides matching TRBD2. The CDR3 extends over 15 amino acids. The ends lost 6 bases at V and 8 bases at J; junction bases unmatched: 8. Germline V lookup: CDR1 SEHNR, CDR2 FQNEAQ (reference sequence). The CDR3 nucleotides read TGTGCCAGCAGGTTGACTAGCGGGGGTGGTGATGAGCAGTTCTTC. The encoded protein is CASRLTSGGGDEQFF.

The chain couples TRBV19 to TRBJ2-2, with 8 bases fitting TRBD1. The length of the CDR3 is 14 residues. The V gene's germline CDR1 is LNHDA and CDR2 SQIVND (reference sequence). V lost 8 bases and J lost 2; bases outside the gene matches: 4. The CDR3 here is CASQDRANTGELFF. The CDR3 bases are TGTGCCAGTCAGGACAGGGCAAACACCGGGGAGCTGTTTTTT.

J is TRBJ2-3 and V is TRBV28; 10 positions match TRBD1. The length of the CDR3 is 15 residues. The V gene's germline CDR1 is MDHEN and CDR2 SYDVKM. Germline trimming cut 6 bases from V and 4 bases from J; bases unmatched to any gene: 7. The CDR3 loop is CASSQTGGAADTQYF. The CDR3 DNA is TGTGCCAGCAGCCAGACAGGGGGCGCAGCAGATACGCAGTATTTT.

Written as DNA, the CDR3 is TGTGCCAGCAGCCTTACAGGGAGCTCCTACAATGAGCAGTTCTTC. This sequence encodes CASSLTGSSYNEQFF. The V call is TRBV7-2, the J call TRBJ2-1, with D tentatively TRBD1 (6 bases). In germline, CDR1 is SGHTA, CDR2 FQGNSA. V lost 5 bases to trimming and J lost 0 bases, with 11 bases between them. CDR3 length: 15 residues.

The chain carries TRBV11-2 and TRBJ1-5, with D possibly matching TRBD1 (5 bases). Trimming pared 1 base from V and 6 bases from J, leaving 13 bases between. This CDR3 is 15 amino acids long. Germline V gives CDR1 SGHAT, CDR2 FQNNGV. The DNA of the CDR3 is TGTGCCAGCAGCTTAGGGACGGTGGGGGGTCAGCCCCAGCATTTT. Residues: CASSLGTVGGQPQHF.

The rearrangement uses TRBV10-3 and TRBJ1-2; tentative D call: TRBD1 (5 bases). From germline, CDR1 is ENHRY and CDR2 SYGVKD. CDR3 length equals 14 residues. Trimming cost V 6 bases and J 8 bases, with 19 bases left between them. The CDR3 protein is CAIRRDGGYEGYTF. CDR3 bases: TGTGCCATCAGGAGGGACGGAGGGTATGAGGGCTACACCTTC.

J is TRBJ2-5 and V is TRBV6-2 or TRBV6-3; D perhaps matches TRBD1 (6 bases). This CDR3 spans 14 amino acids. Between the trimmed V and J ends, which lost 5 bases and 1 base, there was a span of 11 bases. Germline V gene sequence: CDR1 MNHEY, CDR2 SVGEGT. The chain's CDR3 is CASSRGHVQETQYF. In nucleotides, the CDR3 is TGTGCCAGCAGTAGGGGACACGTCCAAGAGACCCAGTACTTC.

The V gene is TRBV19, the J gene TRBJ2-2; possible D gene TRBD1, 6 bases. V was shortened by 10 bases and J by 1 base, with 19 bases between the two germline ends. Per the germline V gene, CDR1 is LNHDA and CDR2 is SQIVND (reference sequence). This CDR3 region has 16 residues. CDR3: CATRRAGALNTGELFF. The CDR3 DNA reads as TGTGCCACCCGCAGGGCAGGGGCCCTGAACACCGGGGAGCTGTTTTTT.

V is TRBV3-1 (or the pseudogene TRBV3-2) and J is TRBJ2-2, with TRBD1 identical over 10 bases. This CDR3 comprises 17 residues. V shed 3 bases and J 5 bases; nucleotides not matched to a gene: 9. Germline V gives CDR1 LGHDT, CDR2 YNNKEL (reference sequence). This chain's CDR3 is CASSHLRQGAQTGELFF. CDR3 bases: TGTGCCAGCAGCCACCTTAGACAGGGGGCGCAAACCGGGGAGCTGTTTTTT.

This chain links TRBV19 with TRBJ2-7, with D possibly matching TRBD1 (6 bases). Trimming took 4 bases from V and 1 from J, leaving 11 bases between them. Germline-derived CDR1 and CDR2 are LNHDA and SQIVND (reference sequence). The CDR3 runs to 14 residues. CDR3 residues: CASSTQTGSYEQYF. The CDR3 DNA is TGTGCCAGTAGTACCCAGACAGGTTCCTACGAGCAGTACTTC.

This chain links TRBV10-3 with TRBJ2-3; 7 bases align to TRBD1. CDR1 is ENHRY, CDR2 SYGVKD, per germline. V shed 6 bases, J shed 4 bases, and the junction held 10 bases outside the gene matches. The CDR3 runs 15 residues. CDR3 sequence reads: CAISGRGGPSDTQYF. The DNA of the CDR3 is TGTGCCATCAGCGGTCGAGGGGGCCCCTCAGATACGCAGTATTTT.

This chain uses TRBV7-9 with TRBJ1-3, with D unresolved. The germline V gene encodes CDR1 SEHNR and CDR2 FQNEAQ (reference sequence). The CDR3 length is 15 residues. The V gene lost 3 bases and the J gene lost 0 bases, with 9 bases spanning the gap. CDR3 bases: TGTGCCAGCAGCTTGGCGGGGAGCTCTGGAAACACCATATATTTT. Protein: CASSLAGSSGNTIYF.

This rearrangement joins TRBV9 to TRBJ2-3; 9 bases align to TRBD1. In germline, CDR1 is SGDLS, CDR2 YYNGEE. The CDR3 runs 16 residues. V was pared by 3 bases and J by 3 bases, with 8 bases of the junction left unmatched. In DNA, the CDR3 is TGTGCCAGCAGCGCGTGGGACAGGGAAGGGACAGATACGCAGTATTTT. It encodes CASSAWDREGTDTQYF.

The chain joins TRBV27 to TRBJ1-1, with D maybe TRBD1 (5 bases). This CDR3 region has 16 residues. Germline lookup yields CDR1 MNHEY and CDR2 SMNVEV (reference sequence). V lost 6 bases and J lost 4, with 21 bases in between. As DNA, the CDR3 is TGTGCCAGCAGCTTCTCGATCGTCCTGGGGGGCACTGAAGCTTTCTTT. It specifies CASSFSIVLGGTEAFF.